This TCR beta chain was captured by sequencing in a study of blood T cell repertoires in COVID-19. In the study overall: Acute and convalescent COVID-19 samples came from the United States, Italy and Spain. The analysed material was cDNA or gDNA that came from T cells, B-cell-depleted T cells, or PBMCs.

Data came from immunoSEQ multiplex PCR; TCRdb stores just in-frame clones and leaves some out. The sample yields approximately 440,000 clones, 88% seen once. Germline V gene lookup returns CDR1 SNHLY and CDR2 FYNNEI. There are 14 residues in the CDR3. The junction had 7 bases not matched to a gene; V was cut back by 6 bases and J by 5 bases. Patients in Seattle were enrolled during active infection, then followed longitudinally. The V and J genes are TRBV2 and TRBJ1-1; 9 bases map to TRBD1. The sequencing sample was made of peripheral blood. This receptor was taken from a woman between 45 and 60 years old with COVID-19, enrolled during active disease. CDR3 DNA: TGTGCCAGCAGCATACGGGACAGGGATACTGAAGCTTTCTTT. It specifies CASSIRDRDTEAFF. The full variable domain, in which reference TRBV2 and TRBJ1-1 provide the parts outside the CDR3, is EPEVTQTPSHQVTQMGQEVILRCVPISNHLYFYWYRQILGQKVEFLVSFYNNEISEKSEIFDDQFSVERPDGSNFTLKIRSTKLEDSAMYFCASSIRDRDTEAFFGQGTRLTVV.